What follows are 22 T cell receptor beta chains derived from one specimen sequenced in a study of blood T cells in healthy people across ages. Using a J-beta primer mix together with a sample-barcoded 5' primer, a second PCR was run for about 6 to 12 cycles. MiXCR was run by TCRdb on the 5' RACE reads, yielding one entry per CDR3 protein. This sample yields around 800,000 distinct CDR3 sequences, of which around half are seen a single time; about two fifths belongs to the top ten. Sample: blood. All receptors derive from a man aged 80 or over in good health.

The chain joins TRBV20-1 to TRBJ2-7; 7 nucleotides line up with TRBD2. Germline V CDR1 and CDR2: DFQATT, SNEGSKA (reference sequence). The CDR3 length is 14 residues. J gave up 0 bases and V 6 bases, and 8 bases lay outside the gene matches. The chain's CDR3 is CSAWGLTPSYEQYF. CDR3 in DNA: TGCAGTGCCTGGGGACTAACCCCCTCCTACGAGCAGTACTTC.

In the case of this clonotype: A much larger clonotype is one base distant, so this may be a read error. This chain connects TRBV2 to TRBJ2-3; unclear D gene. Trimming took off 2 bases at V and 0 bases at J, with 9 bases between the two ends. Germline CDR1 reads SNHLY; CDR2 reads FYNNEI. The CDR3 has 15 amino acids. The CDR3 reads CASSERDPSTDTQYF. CDR3 DNA sequence: TGTGCCAGCAGTGAAAGGGATCCCAGCACAGATACGCAGTATTTT.

The chain couples TRBV2 to TRBJ2-4, with D perhaps TRBD1 (5 bases). The end of the DNA is better explained by TRBJ2-7, so the J call may be wrong. CDR1 and CDR2 from the germline V gene are SNHLY and FYNNEI. The CDR3 consists of 13 residues. The CDR3 sequence: CASSSTGFYEQYF. DNA for the CDR3: TGTGCCAGCAGTTCAACAGGTTTCTACGAGCAGTACTTC.

The chain uses TRBV7-2 and TRBJ2-1, with TRBD2 matching 7 bases. The CDR3 runs 15 residues. V gave up 2 bases and J gave up 5 bases; unmatched junction bases: 6. Germline V CDR1 and CDR2: SGHTA, FQGNSA. The CDR3 coding sequence is TGTGCCAGCAGCTTACGCGGGAGTATCAACAATGAGCAGTTCTTC. Translating it yields CASSLRGSINNEQFF.

The rearrangement uses TRBV28 and TRBJ2-1, with 10 bases fitting TRBD2. The germline CDR1 and CDR2 sequences are MDHEN and SYDVKM. V dropped 4 bases and J dropped 3; count of bases not matched to a gene: 6. The CDR3 has 16 residues. The CDR3, as DNA: TGTGCCAGCAGTTCCCAGCTAGCGGGGGACTACAATGAGCAGTTCTTC. Amino acid sequence: CASSSQLAGDYNEQFF.

The CDR3 DNA follows: TGTGCCAGCAGCTCCCGCGACAGGACAGGAGGTAGTCAGCCCCAGCATTTT. It yields the protein CASSSRDRTGGSQPQHF. The rearrangement links TRBV7-2 to TRBJ1-5; the match to TRBD1 covers 7 bases. Germline V lookup: CDR1 SGHTA, CDR2 FQGNSA. The CDR3 spans 17 residues. The J segment lost 6 bases and the V segment lost 4 bases, leaving 15 bases of the junction unmatched. The whole variable domain, remainder taken from reference TRBV7-2 and TRBJ1-5, is GAGVSQSPSNKVTEKGKDVELRCDPISGHTALYWYRQSLGQGLEFLIYFQGNSAPDKSGLPSDRFSAERTGGSVSTLTIQRTQQEDSAVYLCASSSRDRTGGSQPQHFGDGTRLSIL.

This chain joins TRBV5-1 and TRBJ2-1; 8 bases line up with TRBD2. Trimming cost V 3 bases and J 4 bases; bases outside gene matches: 6. This CDR3 region has 15 residues. The V gene's germline CDR1 is SGHRS and CDR2 YFSETQ. The CDR3 spells CASSWAGGTYNEQFF. CDR3 sequence (DNA): TGCGCCAGCAGCTGGGCGGGAGGAACATACAATGAGCAGTTCTTC.

The chain employs TRBV7-9 and TRBJ1-1; D not certain. V dropped 5 bases and J dropped 10 bases, with 11 bases sitting between them. The germline CDR1 and CDR2 sequences are SEHNR and FQNEAQ (reference sequence). There are 11 residues in the CDR3. The CDR3 nucleotides are TGTGCCAGCAGCCGGCAAGTAGGAGCTTTCTTT. This gives the protein CASSRQVGAFF. Using reference TRBV7-9 and TRBJ1-1 for the parts outside the CDR3, the full variable domain is DTGVSQNPRHKITKRGQNVTFRCDPISEHNRLYWYRQTLGQGPEFLTYFQNEAQLEKSRLLSDRFSAERPKGSFSTLEIQRTEQGDSAMYLCASSRQVGAFFGQGTRLTVV.

DNA of the CDR3: TGTGCCAGCAGTCTCGACGGGGGGGCTTGGTATGGCTACACCTTC. Translation gives CASSLDGGAWYGYTF. This chain uses TRBV6-5 with TRBJ1-2; possible D gene TRBD1, 6 bases. Germline V CDR1 and CDR2: MNHEY, SVGAGI. Trimming removed 5 bases from V and 5 bases from J, with 18 bases in between. This CDR3 contains 15 residues.

The V and J genes are TRBV24-1 and TRBJ2-3, with D maybe TRBD1 (6 bases). Trimming stripped 7 bases from V and 2 bases from J, with 9 bases between. Germline V CDR1 and CDR2: KGHDR, SFDVKD. This CDR3 spans 13 amino acids. The CDR3: CATRTGVTDTQYF. The CDR3 nucleotides read TGTGCCACCAGGACAGGCGTCACAGATACGCAGTATTTT.

The CDR3 sequence: CARLREPTDTQYF. Here the CDR3 DNA reads TGCGCCAGGCTCAGGGAGCCCACAGATACGCAGTATTTT. The V call is TRBV5-1, the J call TRBJ2-3; either TRBD1 or TRBD2 may fit D (5 bases each). CDR3 length equals 13 residues. Trimming shortened V by 8 bases and J by 2 bases, and 12 bases separated the two germline ends. Germline V gene sequence: CDR1 SGHRS, CDR2 YFSETQ.

This chain joins TRBV3-1 and TRBJ1-1, with unresolved D. V lost 1 base and J lost 3, with 9 bases in between. The CDR3 extends over 14 amino acids. Germline loops: CDR1 LGHDT, CDR2 YNNKEL (reference sequence). The CDR3 nucleotides are TGTGCCAGCAGCCAAGCGCCCGGGGACACTGAAGCTTTCTTT. Translating gives CASSQAPGDTEAFF.

A few counts support this clonotype. The gene calls are TRBV7-2 and TRBJ1-1; D unresolved. The V and J ends lost 0 bases and 0 bases respectively, with 8 bases between them. CDR1 and CDR2 from the germline V gene are SGHTA and FQGNSA. The CDR3 loop spans 15 amino acids. CDR3 sequence: CASSLAGPMNTEAFF. The CDR3 DNA sequence: TGTGCCAGCAGCTTAGCCGGACCCATGAACACTGAAGCTTTCTTT.

This clonotype occurred a few times. The rearrangement joins TRBV28 to TRBJ2-7, with a weak D call TRBD1 (7 bases). V lost 3 bases and J lost 4, with 19 bases in between. The germline V gene encodes CDR1 MDHEN and CDR2 SYDVKM. CDR3 length: 16 residues. The DNA for the CDR3 is TGTGCCAGCAGTTTTGGAGGGGGCTTGAGTCGATACGAGCAGTACTTC. Translating gives CASSFGGGLSRYEQYF.

V gene TRBV7-2 combines with J gene TRBJ1-2; perhaps TRBD1 as D (5 bases). CDR3 size: 14 residues. From germline, CDR1 is SGHTA and CDR2 FQGNSA. V was shortened by 5 bases and J by 8 bases, with 18 bases between the two germline ends. Here the CDR3 DNA reads TGTGCCAGCAGCCACAGAAAAGGGACCGACGGCTACACCTTC. Its protein is CASSHRKGTDGYTF.

The chain couples TRBV12-5 to TRBJ1-2; D is unclear. The CDR3 loop spans 14 amino acids. V shed 0 bases and J shed 8 bases, with 13 bases lying between them. Per germline, CDR1 LGHNT and CDR2 FRNRAP. The CDR3 nucleotides read TGTGCTAGTGGTTTGGTACCAGCCGAGTACGGCTACACCTTC. This codes for CASGLVPAEYGYTF. The complete variable domain, with remaining parts taken from reference TRBV12-5 and TRBJ1-2, reads DARVTQTPRHKVTEMGQEVTMRCQPILGHNTVFWYRQTMMQGLELLAYFRNRAPLDDSGMPKDRFSAEMPDATLATLKIQPSEPRDSAVYFCASGLVPAEYGYTFGSGTRLTVV.

This CDR3 is CASSRGQGINEQYF. In DNA form, the CDR3 reads TGTGCCAGCAGCCGAGGACAGGGAATCAACGAGCAGTACTTC. This chain joins TRBV28 and TRBJ2-7, with 8 positions matching TRBD1. Germline CDR1 reads MDHEN; CDR2 reads SYDVKM. The CDR3 runs 14 residues. V was pared by 6 bases and J by 5 bases, with 9 bases of the junction left unmatched.

The gene calls are TRBV10-3 and TRBJ2-2, with 12 bases that match TRBD2. V trimming: 3 bases; J trimming: 5 bases; junction bases outside the gene matches: 1. Germline CDR1 ENHRY, CDR2 SYGVKD. The CDR3 is 15 amino acids. CDR3 coding DNA: TGTGCCATCAGTGACGGGACTAGCGGGACCGGGGAGCTGTTTTTT. Amino acids: CAISDGTSGTGELFF.

V is TRBV15 and J is TRBJ1-2; D is possibly TRBD1 (5 bases). The V gene lost 6 bases and the J gene lost 5 bases, with 13 bases spanning the gap. This CDR3 has 13 residues. Germline V lookup: CDR1 LNHNV, CDR2 YYDKDF (reference sequence). For the CDR3, the DNA is TGTGCCACCAGTCAGGGAACCGCTTATGGCTACACCTTC. This translates into CATSQGTAYGYTF.

The CDR3 DNA reads as TGCAGCGTTCGGCCGATCCTACTCACAGATACGCAGTATTTT. Translation: CSVRPILLTDTQYF. V usage is TRBV29-1 and J usage is TRBJ2-3; D not resolved. Germline loops: CDR1 SQVTM, CDR2 ANQGSEA. The CDR3 is 14 amino acids. The germline V and J ends were trimmed by 5 bases and 2 bases, with 14 bases remaining between them.

V gene TRBV6-2 or TRBV6-3 combines with J gene TRBJ2-1, with 9 bases that match TRBD2. The CDR3 totals 16 residues. The V and J ends lost 7 bases and 2 bases, in that order; junction bases with no gene match: 9. Germline V lookup: CDR1 MNHEY, CDR2 SVGEGT. The CDR3 here is CASNMGAGGPYNEQFF. DNA for the CDR3: TGTGCCAGCAATATGGGAGCGGGAGGCCCCTACAATGAGCAGTTCTTC.

This clonotype appeared a few times. V gene TRBV28 combines with J gene TRBJ2-7; D unclear. The CDR3 is 12 amino acids. V was clipped by 6 bases and J by 5 bases, with 11 bases between them. Germline CDR1 is MDHEN and CDR2 is SYDVKM. The CDR3 spells CASSPLIHEQYF. The CDR3, as DNA: TGTGCCAGCAGCCCACTTATTCACGAGCAGTACTTC.